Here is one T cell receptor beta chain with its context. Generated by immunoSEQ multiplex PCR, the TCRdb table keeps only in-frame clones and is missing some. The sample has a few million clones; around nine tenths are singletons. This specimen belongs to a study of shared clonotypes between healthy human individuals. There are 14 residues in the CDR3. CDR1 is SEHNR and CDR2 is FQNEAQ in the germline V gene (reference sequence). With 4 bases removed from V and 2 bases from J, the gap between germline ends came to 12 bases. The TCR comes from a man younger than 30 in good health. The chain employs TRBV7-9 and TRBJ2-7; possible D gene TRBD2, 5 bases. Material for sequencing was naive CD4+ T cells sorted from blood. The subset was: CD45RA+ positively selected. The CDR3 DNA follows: TGTGCCAGCAGCTCGACTATGCCTCCCTACGAGCAGTACTTC. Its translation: CASSSTMPPYEQYF.